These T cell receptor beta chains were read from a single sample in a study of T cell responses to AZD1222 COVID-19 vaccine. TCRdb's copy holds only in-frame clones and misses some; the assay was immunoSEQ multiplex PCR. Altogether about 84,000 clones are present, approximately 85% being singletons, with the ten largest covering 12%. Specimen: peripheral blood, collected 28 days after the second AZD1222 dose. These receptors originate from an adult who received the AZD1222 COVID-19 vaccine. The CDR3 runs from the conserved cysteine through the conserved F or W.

CASSSEPGVYGYTF,TRBJ1-2,TRBV5-1
CASSFGGKSGANVLTF,TRBJ2-6,TRBV7-3
CSVWLGSGKQETQYF,TRBJ2-5,TRBV29-1
CASNRLEGSGYTF,TRBJ1-2,TRBV2
CASSTRTINTGELFF,TRBJ2-2,TRBV19
CAWSKGSLSAGELFF,TRBJ2-2,TRBV30
CASSPLGTSGYGYTF,TRBJ1-2,TRBV4-3
CASSVLTGNSPLHF,TRBJ1-6,TRBV9
CASSAENRNSPLHF,TRBJ1-6,TRBV4-1
CASSSGGTPYEQYF,TRBJ2-7,TRBV28
CASSQGDRNSPLHF,TRBJ1-6,TRBV3-1/TRBV3-2
CASSDTWTDPAGNTIYF,TRBJ1-3,TRBV6-1
CASRQGREQYF,TRBJ2-7,TRBV5-6
CSVEIRRTSSYNEQFF,TRBJ2-1,TRBV29-1
CASSIPGQYYGYTF,TRBJ1-2,TRBV19
CASSQGQTQETQYF,TRBJ2-5,TRBV4-1
CASSLNENGRYTF,TRBJ1-2,TRBV7-9
CASKASGGNTGELFF,TRBJ2-2,TRBV10-1
CASSRDKTGNQPQHF,TRBJ1-5,TRBV19
CASSTGQANTEAFF,TRBJ1-1,TRBV3-1/TRBV3-2
CASSPRGHGAFF,TRBJ1-1,TRBV12-1
CASSELGQGNTEAFF,TRBJ1-1,TRBV25-1
CASSQPSGGFSTDTQYF,TRBJ2-3,TRBV14
CAISESPGPSYGYTF,TRBJ1-2,TRBV10-3
CASSVEGLAGGAAQYF,TRBJ2-5,TRBV9
CASSPSGGQPSSYNEQFF,TRBJ2-1,TRBV19
CASSPTGPGRYRNSPLHF,TRBJ1-6,TRBV27
CASSGQGAEQPQHF,TRBJ1-5,TRBV2
CASSLYTGGNQPQHF,TRBJ1-5,TRBV7-8
CASSQDRGAYEQYF,TRBJ2-7,TRBV4-3
CSGGQGLNTEAFF,TRBJ1-1,TRBV29-1
CASSSRTGASLSYEQYF,TRBJ2-7,TRBV7-8
CASSSGRAQNEQFF,TRBJ2-1,TRBV19
CASSMASYSYNEQFF,TRBJ2-1,TRBV19
CASSQEGGTYEQYF,TRBJ2-7,TRBV4-3
CASSTGLRGSYEQYF,TRBJ2-7,TRBV18
CASRPGQGIYGYTF,TRBJ1-2,TRBV19
CASSKKGLAGGPTYNEQFF,TRBJ2-1,TRBV21-1
CASSRDRGPIGELFF,TRBJ2-2,TRBV5-4
CATSDPQTHGYTF,TRBJ1-2,TRBV24-1
CASSPFLGAGGDTEAFF,TRBJ1-1,TRBV16
CASSERTLKETQYF,TRBJ2-5,TRBV2
CASSIPGGRTYNQPQHF,TRBJ1-5,TRBV19
CASSLEGNSKYF,TRBJ2-7,TRBV7-2
CASSFNEQFF,TRBJ2-1,TRBV2
CATSGGVDTQYF,TRBJ2-3,TRBV15
CASSEGRVNSPLHF,TRBJ1-6,TRBV10-1
CASSLDHHRGNTEAFF,TRBJ1-1,TRBV11-3
CASSILTVSNQPQHF,TRBJ1-5,TRBV19
CASSPLGGPYNSPLHF,TRBJ1-6,TRBV19
CASTRSMPLRDYGYTF,TRBJ1-2,TRBV19
CASSEEAGQFNGYTF,TRBJ1-2,TRBV2
CASSPTRGHRGYTF,TRBJ1-2,TRBV9
CASSLGPEGFRYQPQHF,TRBJ1-5,TRBV7-2